The 23 T cell receptor beta chains reported below all come from one sample, sequenced in a study of cytomegalovirus exposure and HLA in healthy donors. PCR employed 60 Vbeta and 13 Jbeta primers. Using immunoSEQ multiplex PCR, the repertoire was profiled, and TCRdb retains in-frame clones only, with some absent. The sample has about 140,000 clones, 65% to 85% seen once. The sample was PBMCs. These receptor sequences come from a man between 45 and 60 years old in good health and CMV-seronegative.

The rearrangement links TRBV5-1 to TRBJ1-1; 9 bases are a match to TRBD1. There are 15 residues in the CDR3. The trim removed 4 bases at V and 1 base at J, leaving 5 bases unmatched. Germline V gene data show CDR1 as SGHRS and CDR2 as YFSETQ. CDR3: CASSPRDRENTEAFF. CDR3 sequence (DNA): TGCGCCAGCAGCCCTAGGGACAGGGAGAACACTGAAGCTTTCTTT.

The V call is TRBV6-5, the J call TRBJ1-1; tentatively, D is TRBD1 (6 bases). From germline, CDR1 is MNHEY and CDR2 SVGAGI. The V gene lost 6 bases and the J gene lost 1 base, with 12 bases spanning the gap. The CDR3 runs 14 residues. CDR3 coding DNA: TGTGCCAGCAGAACAGGGATTCGGAACACTGAAGCTTTCTTT. This codes for CASRTGIRNTEAFF.

The chain carries TRBV5-1 and TRBJ1-6; no clear D gene. Germline V gene sequence: CDR1 SGHRS, CDR2 YFSETQ. The length of the CDR3 is 13 residues. Deletions cut 4 bases from V and 8 bases from J, with 10 bases between. The CDR3 region has the DNA TGCGCCAGCAGCCCTGCCGGGGATTCACCCCTCCACTTT. It is translated as CASSPAGDSPLHF. Looking up the rest from reference TRBV5-1 and TRBJ1-6 gives the full variable domain: KAGVTQTPRYLIKTRGQQVTLSCSPISGHRSVSWYQQTPGQGLQFLFEYFSETQRNKGNFPGRFSGRQFSNSRSEMNVSTLELGDSALYLCASSPAGDSPLHFGNGTRLTVT.

V gene TRBV5-4 combines with J gene TRBJ1-1; possibly TRBD1 for D (6 bases). Germline CDR1 is SGHNT and CDR2 is YYREEE (reference sequence). V shed 2 bases and J shed 1 base, with 9 bases lying between them. This CDR3 has 14 residues. CDR3 coding DNA: TGTGCCAGCAGCTTCACAGGGCAGAACACTGAAGCTTTCTTT. Translation: CASSFTGQNTEAFF.

The gene calls are TRBV6-5 and TRBJ1-4, with TRBD1 identical over 7 bases. The CDR3 loop spans 13 amino acids. From germline, CDR1 is MNHEY and CDR2 SVGAGI. J was trimmed by 12 bases and V by 5 bases; bases with no gene match: 9. The CDR3 bases are TGTGCCAGCAGTGGATACAGGGGTGGAGAACTGTTTTTT. Residues: CASSGYRGGELFF.

This sequence joins TRBV9 and TRBJ1-4; the D gene is possibly TRBD1 (6 bases). Per the germline V gene, CDR1 is SGDLS and CDR2 is YYNGEE. The CDR3 consists of 14 residues. Between the trimmed V and J ends, which lost 6 bases and 5 bases, there was a span of 14 bases. The CDR3 region is CASTRTGNNEKLFF. The CDR3 nucleotides read TGTGCCAGCACCCGTACAGGGAACAATGAAAAACTGTTTTTT. Combining the CDR3 with reference TRBV9 and TRBJ1-4 gives the whole variable domain DSGVTQTPKHLITATGQRVTLRCSPRSGDLSVYWYQQSLDQGLQFLIQYYNGEERAKGNILERFSAQQFPDLHSELNLSSLELGDSALYFCASTRTGNNEKLFFGSGTQLSVL.

The rearrangement joins TRBV28 to TRBJ1-2; possibly TRBD1 for D (5 bases). CDR1 MDHEN and CDR2 SYDVKM come from the germline V gene. The CDR3 loop spans 15 amino acids. The V and J ends lost 5 bases and 1 base respectively, with 14 bases between them. In nucleotides, the CDR3 is TGTGCCAGCAGTACGCAAGGGGTGCGTAACTATGGCTACACCTTC. Its protein is CASSTQGVRNYGYTF.

This clone was picked up a small number of times. The chain has TRBV6-1 and TRBJ2-7; 7 bases agree with TRBD1. There are 12 residues in the CDR3. V shed 8 bases, J shed 3 bases, and the junction held 4 bases outside the gene matches. Germline values: CDR1 MNHNS, CDR2 SASEGT. The CDR3 nucleotides are TGTGCCAGCGAAAGACAGGGCTACGAGCAGTACTTC. Translating it yields CASERQGYEQYF.

The genes are TRBV4-2 and TRBJ1-5, with 7 bases fitting TRBD1. Germline V gene lookup returns CDR1 LGHNA and CDR2 YNFKEQ. J gave up 0 bases and V 1 base, and 3 bases lay outside the gene matches. The CDR3 is made up of 16 amino acids. The DNA for the CDR3 is TGTGCCAGCAGCCAAGGACAGGGAAATAGCAATCAGCCCCAGCATTTT. This translates into CASSQGQGNSNQPQHF.

This sequence joins TRBV5-1 and TRBJ2-7, with 9 bases aligning to TRBD1. CDR3 length equals 16 residues. V lost 1 base to trimming and J lost 2 bases; unmatched junction nucleotides: 7. Germline CDR1 SGHRS, CDR2 YFSETQ. The CDR3: CASSLQGTGKTYEQYF. The CDR3 nucleotides read TGCGCCAGCAGCTTGCAAGGGACAGGGAAAACCTACGAGCAGTACTTC.

V is TRBV5-1 and J is TRBJ1-1; 9 bases agree with TRBD1. The trim removed 4 bases at V and 7 bases at J, leaving 8 bases unmatched. The germline CDR1 and CDR2 sequences are SGHRS and YFSETQ. The CDR3 covers 14 residues. This CDR3 reads CASSPPDRGGEAFF. Written as DNA, the CDR3 is TGCGCCAGCAGCCCCCCGGACAGGGGAGGTGAAGCTTTCTTT.

The rearrangement links TRBV11-2 to TRBJ2-2, with 8 bases that match TRBD2. CDR1 is SGHAT, CDR2 FQNNGV, per germline. The V gene end was trimmed by 5 bases and the J gene end by 1 base; junction bases not matched to a gene: 6. The CDR3 is 16 amino acids. As DNA, the CDR3 is TGTGCCAGCAGCCGGGCGAGCGGGAGGAACACCGGGGAGCTGTTTTTT. It yields the protein CASSRASGRNTGELFF.

The chain has TRBV25-1 and TRBJ1-5; no reliable D call. Germline-derived CDR1 and CDR2 are MGHDK and SYGVNS. The CDR3 covers 13 residues. Trimming took 7 bases from V and 3 from J, leaving 10 bases between them. DNA for the CDR3: TGTGCCAGCATGAGCGATTTCAATCAGCCCCAGCATTTT. The encoded protein is CASMSDFNQPQHF. The full variable domain, with the rest looked up from reference TRBV25-1 and TRBJ1-5, is EADIYQTPRYLVIGTGKKITLECSQTMGHDKMYWYQQDPGMELHLIHYSYGVNSTEKGDLSSESTVSRIRTEHFPLTLESARPSHTSQYLCASMSDFNQPQHFGDGTRLSIL.

V and J are TRBV9 and TRBJ1-2, with D unclear. Between the trimmed V and J ends, which lost 3 bases and 8 bases, there was a span of 26 bases. The V gene's germline CDR1 is SGDLS and CDR2 YYNGEE. The CDR3 length is 17 residues. This CDR3 is CASSATSQFVESLGYTF. The CDR3 DNA sequence: TGTGCCAGCAGCGCCACTAGTCAGTTTGTCGAGAGCTTAGGCTACACCTTC.

The V call is TRBV19, the J call TRBJ1-5; D perhaps matches TRBD1 (6 bases). CDR3 length: 12 residues. The ends were cut back, 10 bases at V and 7 bases at J, with 14 bases in the middle. CDR1 and CDR2 from the germline V gene are LNHDA and SQIVND (reference sequence). CDR3 coding DNA: TGTGCCACACAGGGCTTGGAGCAGCCCCAGCATTTT. It codes for CATQGLEQPQHF.

The gene calls are TRBV30 and TRBJ1-1; D might be TRBD1 (6 bases). This CDR3 comprises 13 residues. Germline CDR1 is GTSNPN and CDR2 is SVGIG (reference sequence). Trimming stripped 4 bases from V and 3 bases from J, with 12 bases between. The chain's CDR3 is CAWTSGTYTEAFF. Here the CDR3 DNA reads TGTGCCTGGACCTCCGGGACATACACTGAAGCTTTCTTT.

The chain carries TRBV25-1 and TRBJ2-7; D may be TRBD1 (6 bases). The germline V gene has CDR1 MGHDK and CDR2 SYGVNS. The CDR3 has 14 amino acids. Trimming shortened V by 4 bases and J by 2 bases, and 12 bases separated the two germline ends. In DNA form, the CDR3 reads TGTGCCAGCAGTGGGGCAGGGGAAACCTACGAGCAGTACTTC. The encoded protein is CASSGAGETYEQYF.

The chain recombines TRBV28 with TRBJ2-1; 11 bases fit TRBD2. The germline CDR1 and CDR2 sequences are MDHEN and SYDVKM. V shed 7 bases, J shed 8 bases, and the junction held 10 bases outside the gene matches. The CDR3 is 15 amino acids. The CDR3 is CASTLLAGGVHEQFF. The CDR3 DNA follows: TGTGCCAGCACCCTCTTAGCGGGAGGGGTTCATGAGCAGTTCTTC.

Only one count was recorded for this clone. This sequence joins TRBV27 and TRBJ1-2; TRBD1 is a possible D gene (5 bases). Germline V gene data show CDR1 as MNHEY and CDR2 as SMNVEV (reference sequence). CDR3 length: 15 residues. Trimming cost V 5 bases and J 4 bases, with 17 bases left between them. The CDR3, as DNA: TGTGCCAGCAGTGGAGGTTACTTGGGGGGCTATGGCTACACCTTC. It is translated as CASSGGYLGGYGYTF.

The chain uses TRBV6-6 and TRBJ1-5; D might be TRBD1 (6 bases). CDR1 and CDR2 (germline): MNHNY, SVGAGI (reference sequence). The CDR3 is 16 residues long. The V end was cut by 6 bases, the J end by 5 bases, with 20 bases between. CDR3 sequence: CASSLDKGVRDQPQHF. The CDR3 bases are TGTGCCAGCAGCCTGGACAAGGGGGTTCGGGATCAGCCCCAGCATTTT.

The rearrangement links TRBV13 to TRBJ2-5, with D perhaps TRBD1 (6 bases). The germline V gene encodes CDR1 PRHDT and CDR2 FYEKMQ (reference sequence). Trimming took 1 base from V and 4 from J, leaving 7 bases between them. There are 13 residues in the CDR3. The CDR3 bases are TGTGCCAGCAGCTTAGCAGGGGTAGAGACCCAGTACTTC. This codes for CASSLAGVETQYF.

CDR3 protein: CASSPNRQGQGEQFF. Written as DNA, the CDR3 is TGTGCCAGCTCACCAAACCGCCAGGGGCAGGGTGAGCAGTTCTTC. J is TRBJ2-1 and V is TRBV18; D might be TRBD1 (6 bases). This CDR3 is built from 15 residues. Trimming took 2 bases from V and 9 from J, leaving 17 bases between them. Germline CDR1 is KGHSH and CDR2 is LQKENI. The whole variable domain, filled in from reference TRBV18 and TRBJ2-1, reads NAGVMQNPRHLVRRRGQEARLRCSPMKGHSHVYWYRQLPEEGLKFMVYLQKENIIDESGMPKERFSAEFPKEGPSILRIQQVVRGDSAAYFCASSPNRQGQGEQFFGPGTRLTVL.

V gene TRBV5-1 combines with J gene TRBJ2-7; 13 bases line up with TRBD2. Germline CDR1 reads SGHRS; CDR2 reads YFSETQ. J lost 5 bases, V lost 8 bases, and 13 bases had no gene match. CDR3 size: 16 residues. Written as DNA, the CDR3 is TGCGCCAGTACCCCCTTGCCGGGACTAGCGGGAAACGAGCAGTACTTC. Residues: CASTPLPGLAGNEQYF.